This TCR beta chain was found in a study of blood T cell repertoires in COVID-19. Study-level background: There were acute and convalescent COVID-19 samples, and they came from the United States, Italy and Spain. From T cells, B-cell-depleted T cells, or PBMCs came the material, which was cDNA or gDNA.

A single count supports this clone. This same CDR3 is encoded by further DNA sequences in the sample. TCRdb keeps only in-frame clones here, not all; method: immunoSEQ multiplex PCR. The data hold about 200,000 clones, with more than 85% observed a single time. V shed 0 bases, J shed 3 bases, and the junction held 3 bases outside the gene matches. CDR1 and CDR2 (germline): SGDLS, YYNGEE. The CDR3 consists of 15 residues. The V and J genes are TRBV9 and TRBJ1-3, with TRBD1 identical over 7 bases. The sequence was collected from a man aged 55 to 70 with acute or convalescent COVID-19. The sequenced sample consisted of peripheral blood. CDR3 sequence reads: CASSVGAGGGNTIYF. The CDR3 nucleotides read TGTGCCAGCAGCGTAGGAGCAGGGGGTGGAAACACCATATATTTT.